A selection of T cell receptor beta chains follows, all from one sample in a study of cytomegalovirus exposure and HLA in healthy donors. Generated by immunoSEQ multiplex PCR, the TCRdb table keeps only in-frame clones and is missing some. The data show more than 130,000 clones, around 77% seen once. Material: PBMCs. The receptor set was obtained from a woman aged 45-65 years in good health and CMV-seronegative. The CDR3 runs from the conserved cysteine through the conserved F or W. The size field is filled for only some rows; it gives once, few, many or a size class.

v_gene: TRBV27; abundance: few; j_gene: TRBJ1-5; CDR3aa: CASSLRTGAYNQPQHF
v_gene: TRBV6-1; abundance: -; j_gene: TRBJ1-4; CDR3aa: CASSETGGVGGEKLFF
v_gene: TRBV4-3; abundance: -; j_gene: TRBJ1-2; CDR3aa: CASSQDWQGARGYTF
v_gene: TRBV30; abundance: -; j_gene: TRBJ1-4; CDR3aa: CAVPGTPNEKLFF
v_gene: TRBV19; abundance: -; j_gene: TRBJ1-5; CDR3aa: CASRKQGGNQPQHF
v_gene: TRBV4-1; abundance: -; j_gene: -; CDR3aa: CASSQEPGQGFSQHF
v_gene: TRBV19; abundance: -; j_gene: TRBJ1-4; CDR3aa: CASTPGRGITNEKLFF
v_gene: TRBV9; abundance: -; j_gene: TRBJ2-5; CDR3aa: CASSLYGAGGIQETQYF
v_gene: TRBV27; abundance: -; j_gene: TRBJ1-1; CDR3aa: CASRPLPATEAFF
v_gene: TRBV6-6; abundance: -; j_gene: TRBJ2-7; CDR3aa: CASSYLEPGQGHEQYF
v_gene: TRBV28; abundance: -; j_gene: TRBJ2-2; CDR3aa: CASSPTGGPTGELFF
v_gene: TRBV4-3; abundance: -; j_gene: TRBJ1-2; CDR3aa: CASSLTGGGYGYTF
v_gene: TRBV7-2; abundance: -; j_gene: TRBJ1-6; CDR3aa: CASSLGNRGLFDSPLHF